The 27 T cell receptor beta chains listed next were all sequenced from one sample in a study of blood T cell repertoires in COVID-19. The method was immunoSEQ multiplex PCR; TCRdb's version includes in-frame clones alone and lacks a portion of them. The sample lists a few hundred thousand clones; about 87% were seen once. The specimen sequenced was PBMCs or T cells enriched from blood (not recorded which). These receptors were obtained from a man aged 35 to 55 in a cohort exposed to, infected with or recovered from COVID-19 (not recorded which).

The rearrangement uses TRBV9 and TRBJ2-1, with 11 positions matching TRBD1. Germline loops: CDR1 SGDLS, CDR2 YYNGEE. This CDR3 is built from 17 residues. V lost 0 bases and J lost 1; bases outside the gene matches: 3. In DNA form, the CDR3 reads TGTGCCAGCAGCGTAGAGGACAGGGGGCAATCCTACAATGAGCAGTTCTTC. It yields the protein CASSVEDRGQSYNEQFF.

The chain couples TRBV5-1 to TRBJ2-7; D perhaps matches TRBD1 (5 bases). Germline V lookup: CDR1 SGHRS, CDR2 YFSETQ. V was cut by 5 bases and J by 0 bases, with 12 bases left in between. The CDR3 is 14 residues long. The CDR3 coding sequence is TGCGCCAGCAGGCAGGGATACGACTCCTACGAGCAGTACTTC. Encoded protein: CASRQGYDSYEQYF.

The chain combines TRBV27 with TRBJ2-1, with D tentatively TRBD2 (6 bases). Looked up from germline, CDR1 is MNHEY and CDR2 is SMNVEV (reference sequence). There are 16 residues in the CDR3. V lost 6 bases, J lost 5 bases, and 20 bases lay in between. Here the CDR3 DNA reads TGTGCCAGCAGACCACTAACAGCGGGCGCCCACAATGAGCAGTTCTTC. Translated, it gives CASRPLTAGAHNEQFF.

This rearrangement joins TRBV19 to TRBJ2-5; D may be TRBD1 (5 bases). Germline values: CDR1 LNHDA, CDR2 SQIVND (reference sequence). The CDR3 extends over 14 amino acids. V lost 6 bases, J lost 5 bases, and 16 bases lay in between. The CDR3 spells CASRRPGRGETQYF. The CDR3 DNA is TGTGCCAGTAGGCGCCCGGGTAGGGGTGAGACCCAGTACTTC. Supplemented by reference TRBV19 and TRBJ2-5, the full variable domain reads DGGITQSPKYLFRKEGQNVTLSCEQNLNHDAMYWYRQDPGQGLRLIYYSQIVNDFQKGDIAEGYSVSREKKESFPLTVTSAQKNPTAFYLCASRRPGRGETQYFGPGTRLLVL.

The chain uses TRBV5-4 and TRBJ2-7; tentatively, D is TRBD1 (6 bases). The CDR3 spans 14 residues. V gave up 3 bases and J gave up 5 bases, with 15 bases separating them. Germline CDR1 SGHNT, CDR2 YYREEE (reference sequence). The CDR3 loop reads CASSWGPNRDEQYF. The DNA for the CDR3 is TGTGCCAGCAGCTGGGGGCCCAATCGGGACGAGCAGTACTTC.

The rearrangement links TRBV30 to TRBJ1-2; 9 bases are a match to TRBD1. In germline, CDR1 is GTSNPN, CDR2 SVGIG (reference sequence). The V and J ends lost 5 bases and 1 base, in that order; junction bases with no gene match: 5. The CDR3 spans 14 residues. This CDR3 is CAWRGQGINYGYTF. The DNA for the CDR3 is TGTGCCTGGCGAGGACAGGGGATTAACTATGGCTACACCTTC.

This chain links TRBV7-6 with TRBJ2-4; 7 positions agree with TRBD2. The CDR3 consists of 15 residues. Losses at the gene ends were 4 bases for V and 5 bases for J; bases not matched to a gene: 8. CDR1 is SGHVS, CDR2 FNYEAQ, per germline. The CDR3 loop reads CASSSPGSGENIQYF. CDR3 in DNA: TGTGCCAGCAGCTCGCCCGGGAGCGGGGAAAACATTCAGTACTTC.

For the CDR3, the DNA is TGTGCCAGCAGCCCGGGACTAGCGGGAGTCGGGGAGCTGTTTTTT. Amino acids: CASSPGLAGVGELFF. The chain joins TRBV3-1 (or the pseudogene TRBV3-2) to TRBJ2-2; 14 bases map to TRBD2. The CDR3 length is 15 residues. Germline V gene data show CDR1 as LGHDT and CDR2 as YNNKEL (reference sequence). The J segment lost 7 bases and the V segment lost 4 bases, leaving 2 bases of the junction unmatched.

The chain joins TRBV30 to TRBJ2-1, with 9 bases lining up with TRBD2. Germline CDR1 reads GTSNPN; CDR2 reads SVGIG (reference sequence). Trimming took 3 bases from V and 10 from J; bases not matched to a gene: 10. The CDR3 runs to 14 residues. The CDR3 sequence: CAWRLAGPRGEQFF. The DNA of the CDR3 is TGTGCCTGGAGGCTAGCGGGGCCACGGGGGGAGCAGTTCTTC.

This chain joins TRBV18 and TRBJ2-7, with TRBD2 identical over 11 bases. The germline CDR1 and CDR2 sequences are KGHSH and LQKENI. The V segment lost 8 bases and the J segment 5 bases; nucleotides outside the gene matches: 5. The CDR3 contains 13 residues. The CDR3 DNA follows: TGTGCCAGCACGGGACTAGCGGATCACGAGCAGTACTTC. Protein product: CASTGLADHEQYF.

This sequence joins TRBV6-1 and TRBJ1-4; unclear D gene. Germline CDR1 reads MNHNS; CDR2 reads SASEGT. This CDR3 region has 18 residues. Trimming took off 0 bases at V and 3 bases at J, with 17 bases between the two ends. The CDR3 DNA is TGTGCCAGCAGTGAAGCCCGCGGGATCCCACTCCCTAATGAAAAACTGTTTTTT. Translation gives CASSEARGIPLPNEKLFF.

The CDR3 region has the DNA TGTGCCAGCAGACCTGGGAGCATTGGTTTCTATGGCTACACCTTC. Protein sequence: CASRPGSIGFYGYTF. V usage is TRBV6-5 and J usage is TRBJ1-2; D ambiguous. Germline loops: CDR1 MNHEY, CDR2 SVGAGI. Deletions cut 6 bases from V and 4 bases from J, with 18 bases between. The CDR3 has 15 residues.

This chain connects TRBV9 to TRBJ1-6; possible D gene TRBD1, 5 bases. Germline values: CDR1 SGDLS, CDR2 YYNGEE. The CDR3 has 13 residues. V shed 3 bases and J shed 8 bases, with 9 bases lying between them. In nucleotides, the CDR3 is TGTGCCAGCAGCGCGGACATAGATTCACCCCTCCACTTT. Protein sequence: CASSADIDSPLHF.

The rearrangement links TRBV7-2 to TRBJ2-7, with 11 bases aligning to TRBD2. There are 16 residues in the CDR3. The germline CDR1 and CDR2 sequences are SGHTA and FQGNSA. V shed 0 bases, J shed 4 bases, and the junction held 5 bases outside the gene matches. Here the CDR3 reads CASSLALAGDPYEQYF. CDR3 sequence (DNA): TGTGCCAGCAGCTTAGCACTAGCGGGGGACCCTTACGAGCAGTACTTC. The full variable domain, with the rest looked up from reference TRBV7-2 and TRBJ2-7, is GAGVSQSPSNKVTEKGKDVELRCDPISGHTALYWYRQSLGQGLEFLIYFQGNSAPDKSGLPSDRFSAERTGGSVSTLTIQRTQQEDSAVYLCASSLALAGDPYEQYFGPGTRLTVT.

The V and J genes are TRBV2 and TRBJ2-4, with 8 bases matching TRBD2. The J segment lost 14 bases and the V segment lost 6 bases, leaving 12 bases of the junction unmatched. This CDR3 contains 13 residues. Germline assignment: CDR1 SNHLY and CDR2 FYNNEI. CDR3 loop: CASRRPGLEGKYF. DNA of the CDR3: TGTGCCAGCAGACGACCGGGACTAGAGGGTAAGTACTTC. The whole variable domain, remainder taken from reference TRBV2 and TRBJ2-4, is EPEVTQTPSHQVTQMGQEVILRCVPISNHLYFYWYRQILGQKVEFLVSFYNNEISEKSEIFDDQFSVERPDGSNFTLKIRSTKLEDSAMYFCASRRPGLEGKYFGAGTRLSVL.

This clone occurred once. This chain links TRBV3-1 (or the pseudogene TRBV3-2) with TRBJ1-4; D is uncertain. The CDR3 has 16 amino acids. Trimming took off 4 bases at V and 5 bases at J, with 17 bases between the two ends. Germline V lookup: CDR1 LGHDT, CDR2 YNNKEL (reference sequence). The CDR3, as DNA: TGTGCCAGCAGCCTGGGCCGGTGGAATGAAAATGAAAAACTGTTTTTT. This translates into CASSLGRWNENEKLFF.

The chain is built from TRBV7-2 and TRBJ2-1; D is possibly TRBD1 (5 bases). Trimming pared 2 bases from V and 4 bases from J, leaving 9 bases between. This CDR3 has 14 residues. Per germline, CDR1 SGHTA and CDR2 FQGNSA. This chain's CDR3 is CASSLRGEYNEQFF. Written as DNA, the CDR3 is TGTGCCAGCAGCTTAAGGGGTGAGTACAATGAGCAGTTCTTC. Full variable domain (missing parts from reference TRBV7-2 and TRBJ2-1): GAGVSQSPSNKVTEKGKDVELRCDPISGHTALYWYRQSLGQGLEFLIYFQGNSAPDKSGLPSDRFSAERTGGSVSTLTIQRTQQEDSAVYLCASSLRGEYNEQFFGPGTRLTVL.

V gene TRBV28 combines with J gene TRBJ1-5; 10 bases line up with TRBD1. V lost 5 bases and J lost 1; bases outside the gene matches: 8. Germline CDR1 is MDHEN and CDR2 is SYDVKM. The CDR3 has 17 residues. This CDR3 is CASSETDRGRSNQPQHF. In nucleotides, the CDR3 is TGTGCCAGCAGTGAGACGGACAGGGGGAGGAGCAATCAGCCCCAGCATTTT.

V and J are TRBV14 and TRBJ2-5, with D unresolved. The germline CDR1 and CDR2 sequences are SGHDN and FVKESK. The CDR3 has 11 residues. The ends were cut back, 3 bases at V and 4 bases at J, with 3 bases in the middle. CDR3 bases: TGTGCCAGCAGCCATAGAGAGACCCAGTACTTC. It specifies CASSHRETQYF. The variable domain in full, with the rest retrieved from reference TRBV14 and TRBJ2-5, is EAGVTQFPSHSVIEKGQTVTLRCDPISGHDNLYWYRRVMGKEIKFLLHFVKESKQDESGMPNNRFLAERTGGTYSTLKVQPAELEDSGVYFCASSHRETQYFGPGTRLLVL.

The J gene is TRBJ2-1, the V gene TRBV19; unclear D gene. V was pared by 3 bases and J by 2 bases, with 11 bases between. CDR1 and CDR2 from the germline V gene are LNHDA and SQIVND (reference sequence). The CDR3 has 15 amino acids. The CDR3 reads CASSIGDFAYNEQFF. CDR3 in DNA: TGTGCCAGTAGTATTGGAGACTTCGCCTACAATGAGCAGTTCTTC.

This clone was seen more than once but under ten times. The chain employs TRBV19 and TRBJ2-1; D not certain. The CDR3 runs 15 residues. The germline gives CDR1 LNHDA, CDR2 SQIVND (reference sequence). The germline V and J ends were trimmed by 7 bases and 0 bases, with 13 bases remaining between them. The CDR3 is CASTPGRTSYNEQFF. The DNA of the CDR3 is TGTGCCAGTACCCCTGGCAGAACCTCCTACAATGAGCAGTTCTTC.

V is TRBV19 and J is TRBJ2-2, with D tentatively TRBD1 (6 bases). The CDR3 loop spans 15 amino acids. Germline V gene lookup returns CDR1 LNHDA and CDR2 SQIVND (reference sequence). With 9 bases removed from V and 5 bases from J, the gap between germline ends came to 19 bases. The CDR3 nucleotides read TGTGCCAGCAGGAACCCAGGGGAACGAACCGGGGAGCTGTTTTTT. Translated: CASRNPGERTGELFF. The entire variable domain, with the rest obtained from reference TRBV19 and TRBJ2-2, is as follows: DGGITQSPKYLFRKEGQNVTLSCEQNLNHDAMYWYRQDPGQGLRLIYYSQIVNDFQKGDIAEGYSVSREKKESFPLTVTSAQKNPTAFYLCASRNPGERTGELFFGEGSRLTVL.

This chain joins TRBV7-8 and TRBJ1-6; possibly TRBD1 for D (5 bases). CDR1 and CDR2 (germline): SGHVS, FQNEAQ. The V end was cut by 5 bases, the J end by 8 bases, with 16 bases between. The CDR3 is 15 amino acids. This CDR3 is CASSNKGKGDSPLHF. DNA for the CDR3: TGTGCCAGCAGCAACAAGGGGAAGGGTGATTCACCCCTCCACTTT. Looking up the rest from reference TRBV7-8 and TRBJ1-6 gives the full variable domain: GAGVSQSPRYKVAKRGQDVALRCDPISGHVSLFWYQQALGQGPEFLTYFQNEAQLDKSGLPSDRFFAERPEGSVSTLKIQRTQQEDSAVYLCASSNKGKGDSPLHFGNGTRLTVT.

This clone came up a few times. The chain couples TRBV7-7 to TRBJ2-3, with 14 bases that match TRBD2. The germline V gene encodes CDR1 SSHAT and CDR2 FNYEAQ (reference sequence). This CDR3 is 17 amino acids long. V lost 3 bases and J lost 2; bases outside the gene matches: 4. The CDR3 region has the DNA TGTGCCAGCAGCTTGGGACTAGCGGGAGTAAACACAGATACGCAGTATTTT. It specifies CASSLGLAGVNTDTQYF. The variable domain in full, completed from reference TRBV7-7 and TRBJ2-3, reads GAGVSQSPRYKVTKRGQDVTLRCDPISSHATLYWYQQALGQGPEFLTYFNYEAQPDKSGLPSDRFSAERPEGSISTLTIQRTEQRDSAMYRCASSLGLAGVNTDTQYFGPGTRLTVL.

The CDR3 DNA reads TGTGCCAGCAGCCAAGGACAGGGGGATTCACCCCTCCACTTT. Residues: CASSQGQGDSPLHF. V and J are TRBV3-1 (or the pseudogene TRBV3-2) and TRBJ1-6, with 9 bases that match TRBD1. This CDR3 has 14 residues. From germline, CDR1 is LGHDT and CDR2 YNNKEL (reference sequence). J lost 8 bases, V lost 1 base, and 0 bases had no gene match.

The table lists this clone with a few counts. The chain couples TRBV15 to TRBJ1-1; maybe TRBD1 (5 bases). With 3 bases removed from V and 7 bases from J, the gap between germline ends came to 15 bases. The CDR3 spans 14 residues. The germline CDR1 and CDR2 sequences are LNHNV and YYDKDF (reference sequence). This chain's CDR3 is CATSRKIDSLEAFF. Here the CDR3 DNA reads TGTGCCACCAGCAGGAAGATCGACAGTCTTGAAGCTTTCTTT.

The chain links TRBV27 to TRBJ2-3; TRBD2 aligns across 13 bases. With 3 bases clipped from V and 8 bases from J, the junction kept 2 bases outside the gene matches. CDR3 length: 14 residues. Germline V gives CDR1 MNHEY, CDR2 SMNVEV (reference sequence). CDR3 in DNA: TGTGCCAGCAGTTTTACTAGCGGGAGGGTTACGCAGTATTTT. It codes for CASSFTSGRVTQYF.